Below, 15 T cell receptor beta chains from the same sample are listed, as sequenced in a study of Graves' ophthalmopathy and Graves' hyperthyroidism. The sequenced template was RNA, covering the TCR beta CDR3 region. The first round was an RT-PCR with HTBI primers, and the second round was a multiplex PCR. MiXCR was run by TCRdb on the multiplex PCR reads, yielding one entry per CDR3 protein. The sample includes 740,000 or so distinct CDR3 sequences, 35% to 50% of them seen just once. Sample: peripheral blood. The receptors stem from an adult man with Graves' ophthalmopathy.

Notes on this clonotype: No DNA is shown, since the ends of the CDR3 on it are uncertain; the CDR3 is the one TCRdb lists. J is TRBJ1-5 and V is TRBV11-1; the D call TRBD1 from the table was never checked on the DNA. Counting both end residues, the CDR3 totals 21 amino acids. CDR1 SGHAT and CDR2 FQDESV come from the germline V gene (reference sequence). The chain's CDR3 is CASSFYICSAWGQGVNQPQHF.

The rearrangement links TRBV25-1 to TRBJ2-2; D perhaps matches TRBD2 (5 bases). The V end lost 5 bases, the J end lost 4 bases, and 17 bases lay between the germline ends. The length of the CDR3 is 16 residues. CDR1 MGHDK and CDR2 SYGVNS come from the germline V gene. The CDR3 here is CASSLRGKTSTGELFF. The CDR3 region has the DNA TGTGCCAGCAGTTTGAGAGGGAAGACGAGCACCGGGGAGCTGTTTTTT. The variable domain in full, with the rest retrieved from reference TRBV25-1 and TRBJ2-2, is EADIYQTPRYLVIGTGKKITLECSQTMGHDKMYWYQQDPGMELHLIHYSYGVNSTEKGDLSSESTVSRIRTEHFPLTLESARPSHTSQYLCASSLRGKTSTGELFFGEGSRLTVL.

At least ten counts were recorded for this clonotype. The chain combines TRBV29-1 with TRBJ2-7; 8 bases are a match to TRBD2. This CDR3 region has 15 residues. Germline values: CDR1 SQVTM, CDR2 ANQGSEA. The V gene end was trimmed by 1 base and the J gene end by 0 bases; junction bases not matched to a gene: 5. The CDR3 sequence: CSVEGGGSGSYEQYF. The DNA of the CDR3 is TGCAGCGTTGAAGGCGGGGGGTCGGGCTCCTACGAGCAGTACTTC.

The rearrangement links TRBV29-1 to TRBJ1-4; the D is unclear. The CDR3 is 12 amino acids. Germline-derived CDR1 and CDR2 are SQVTM and ANQGSEA. The V and J ends lost 4 bases and 8 bases respectively, with 11 bases between them. DNA of the CDR3: TGCAGCGTTGTTCCGGGGAACGAAAAACTGTTTTTT. It yields the protein CSVVPGNEKLFF. The whole variable domain, remainder taken from reference TRBV29-1 and TRBJ1-4, is SAVISQKPSRDICQRGTSLTIQCQVDSQVTMMFWYRQQPGQSLTLIATANQGSEATYESGFVIDKFPISRPNLTFSTLTVSNMSPEDSSIYLCSVVPGNEKLFFGSGTQLSVL.

This clonotype was seen a handful of times. The chain combines TRBV7-2 with TRBJ1-1, with a weak D call TRBD1 (6 bases). Per the germline V gene, CDR1 is SGHTA and CDR2 is FQGNSA. The CDR3 sequence is 15 residues long. V was clipped by 3 bases and J by 2 bases, with 13 bases between them. The CDR3 coding sequence is TGTGCCAGCAGCTTTCAGACAGGCGTTAACACTGAAGCTTTCTTT. Translated, it gives CASSFQTGVNTEAFF.

Worth noting for this clonotype: This may be a read error: a much more frequent sequence differs by one nucleotide. The chain's CDR3 is CASIRGQGSGYTF. The DNA of the CDR3 is TGTGCCAGTATCCGGGGACAGGGGTCTGGCTACACCTTC. This chain connects TRBV19 to TRBJ1-2; 10 bases agree with TRBD1. The CDR3 is 13 amino acids. Unmatched junction bases numbered 6, after V lost 7 bases and J lost 7 bases. Germline V gene sequence: CDR1 LNHDA, CDR2 SQIVND (reference sequence).

This chain joins TRBV6-5 and TRBJ2-3, with D perhaps TRBD1 or TRBD2 (5 bases each). Deletions cut 10 bases from V and 3 bases from J, with 17 bases between. Germline V gene sequence: CDR1 MNHEY, CDR2 SVGAGI. The CDR3 covers 14 residues. The CDR3 here is CATEVAGRTDTQYF. The CDR3 nucleotides are TGTGCCACAGAAGTAGCAGGGAGAACAGATACGCAGTATTTT.

The chain employs TRBV7-9 and TRBJ1-2; TRBD1 might be the D (5 bases). This CDR3 spans 13 amino acids. Germline CDR1 is SEHNR and CDR2 is FQNEAQ (reference sequence). Deletions cut 3 bases from V and 8 bases from J, with 13 bases between. CDR3 amino acids: CASSLGPEGGYTF. In DNA form, the CDR3 reads TGTGCCAGCAGCTTGGGACCGGAGGGCGGCTACACCTTC.

The chain has TRBV5-1 and TRBJ1-4; 7 nucleotides line up with TRBD1. V trimming: 4 bases; J trimming: 8 bases; junction bases outside the gene matches: 11. Germline-derived CDR1 and CDR2 are SGHRS and YFSETQ. This CDR3 spans 15 amino acids. The CDR3 is CASSQSYMDREKLFF. The DNA of the CDR3 is TGCGCCAGCAGCCAATCTTACATGGACAGGGAAAAACTGTTTTTT. Variable domain in full (rest from reference TRBV5-1 and TRBJ1-4): KAGVTQTPRYLIKTRGQQVTLSCSPISGHRSVSWYQQTPGQGLQFLFEYFSETQRNKGNFPGRFSGRQFSNSRSEMNVSTLELGDSALYLCASSQSYMDREKLFFGSGTQLSVL.

This clonotype was detected many times. The chain employs TRBV2 and TRBJ1-2, with TRBD1 as a possible D gene (5 bases). This CDR3 is built from 14 residues. Germline V gene lookup returns CDR1 SNHLY and CDR2 FYNNEI. V dropped 3 bases and J dropped 4 bases, with 12 bases sitting between them. Here the CDR3 DNA reads TGTGCCAGCAGTGATTTTGGGACCCGCTATGGCTACACCTTC. It specifies CASSDFGTRYGYTF.

This clonotype came up many times. The CDR3 region is CASSRDRGNQPQHF. In nucleotides, the CDR3 is TGTGCCAGCAGTCGGGACAGGGGCAATCAGCCCCAGCATTTT. The rearrangement joins TRBV12-3 or TRBV12-4 to TRBJ1-5; 9 bases agree with TRBD1. V lost 5 bases to trimming and J lost 2 bases; unmatched junction nucleotides: 1. The CDR3 totals 14 residues.

This clonotype was found many times. This chain links TRBV28 with TRBJ1-6; no firm D call. V was pared by 3 bases and J by 11 bases, with 8 bases between. Germline CDR1 is MDHEN and CDR2 is SYDVKM. The CDR3 consists of 12 residues. The CDR3 loop is CASSLREAPLHF. CDR3 DNA sequence: TGTGCCAGCAGTTTGAGGGAGGCACCCCTCCACTTT.

This clonotype came up many times. V gene TRBV7-3 combines with J gene TRBJ1-6; tentative D call: TRBD1 (6 bases). V was pared by 5 bases and J by 8 bases, with 13 bases between. The CDR3 sequence is 14 residues long. Germline lookup yields CDR1 SGHTA and CDR2 FQGTGA. CDR3 protein: CASSQKGGDSPLHF. The CDR3, as DNA: TGTGCCAGCAGCCAAAAAGGGGGTGATTCACCCCTCCACTTT.

As to this clonotype: One end of the junction varies from germline; a read error may be responsible. The chain couples TRBV10-3 to TRBJ2-7; possible D gene TRBD2, 5 bases. The germline V gene has CDR1 ENHRY and CDR2 SYGVKD. CDR3 length: 14 amino acids. CDR3 bases: TGTGCCAGCAGTTACGAAGCGGAAACTTACGAGCAGTACTTC. As protein: CASSYEAETYEQYF.

This clonotype has only a few counts. The J gene is TRBJ1-5, the V gene TRBV24-1, with 9 bases aligning to TRBD1. V shed 11 bases and J 4 bases; nucleotides not matched to a gene: 11. The germline V gene encodes CDR1 KGHDR and CDR2 SFDVKD. This CDR3 contains 15 residues. The CDR3 nucleotides read TGTGCCAGCAGGGGACAGGGCTATGGGAATCAGCCCCAGCATTTT. Residues: CASRGQGYGNQPQHF.